This passage covers 23 T cell receptor beta chains from one sample sequenced in a study of blood T cell repertoires in COVID-19. Clones were read by immunoSEQ multiplex PCR, and TCRdb kept only the in-frame ones, dropping some. The sample lists 150,000 to 200,000 clones; approximately 80% were seen once. Sequencing was carried out using PBMCs or T cells enriched from blood (not recorded which). Every receptor here comes from a man in his 60s who had been exposed to COVID-19.

The CDR3 spells CASRADSNYGYTF. The CDR3 DNA follows: TGTGCCAGCAGGGCAGACTCTAACTATGGCTACACCTTC. The rearrangement joins TRBV6-5 to TRBJ1-2; D ambiguous. Germline CDR1 and CDR2: MNHEY and SVGAGI. Trimming took 6 bases from V and 0 from J, leaving 8 bases between them. CDR3 size: 13 residues.

This chain uses TRBV12-3 or TRBV12-4 with TRBJ2-1; no reliable D call. V gave up 8 bases and J gave up 4 bases, with 9 bases separating them. The CDR3 sequence is 12 residues long. The CDR3 sequence: CASRMQYNEQFF. In DNA, the CDR3 is TGTGCCAGCCGTATGCAGTACAATGAGCAGTTCTTC.

The V and J genes are TRBV5-4 and TRBJ1-3; 11 bases map to TRBD1. With V trimmed by 4 bases and J by 8 bases, 11 bases remained unmatched. This CDR3 region has 16 residues. Germline V gene data show CDR1 as SGHNT and CDR2 as YYREEE (reference sequence). DNA for the CDR3: TGTGCCAGCAGCCCCGAGAGGACAGGGGGCAGGGACACCATATATTTT. This translates into CASSPERTGGRDTIYF.

The chain couples TRBV28 to TRBJ2-5; no clear D gene. The CDR3 length is 12 residues. V gave up 2 bases and J gave up 11 bases, with 12 bases separating them. The germline V gene encodes CDR1 MDHEN and CDR2 SYDVKM. In DNA form, the CDR3 reads TGTGCCAGCAGTTTAGGTCCTAGTAATCAGTACTTC. Translating it yields CASSLGPSNQYF.

This clone was counted only a few times. The V call is TRBV21-1, the J call TRBJ2-4; the table assigns TRBD2, which was not confirmed against the DNA. TRBV21-1 is deemed a pseudogene. The CDR3 consists of 14 residues. Here the CDR3 reads CASSKAASGSKEYF. CDR3 DNA sequence: TGTGCCAGCAGCAAAGCGGCCAGCGGGAGTAAGGAGTACTTC.

The V call is TRBV28, the J call TRBJ1-2; 8 bases line up with TRBD1. The germline V gene encodes CDR1 MDHEN and CDR2 SYDVKM. After removal of 6 bases from V and 4 bases from J, the junction contained 7 bases not matched to a gene. This CDR3 spans 14 amino acids. CDR3 coding DNA: TGTGCCAGCAGCCTCGGACAGGGTTTCTATGGCTACACCTTC. Amino acids: CASSLGQGFYGYTF.

The J gene is TRBJ1-5, the V gene TRBV10-2, with TRBD1 matching 10 bases. This CDR3 comprises 15 residues. V shed 6 bases, J shed 4 bases, and the junction held 6 bases outside the gene matches. Per germline, CDR1 WSHSY and CDR2 SAAADI. The DNA for the CDR3 is TGCGCCAGCAGCCCAGGACAGGGGGGTAATCAGCCCCAGCATTTT. Its protein is CASSPGQGGNQPQHF.

CDR3 bases: TGCGCCAGCAGTGAGGCGAGCGGCCCCTACAATGAGCAGTTCTTC. This gives the protein CASSEASGPYNEQFF. The chain is built from TRBV10-2 and TRBJ2-1, with D perhaps matching TRBD2 (5 bases). With 2 bases removed from V and 2 bases from J, the gap between germline ends came to 10 bases. Germline V gene data show CDR1 as WSHSY and CDR2 as SAAADI. The CDR3 contains 15 residues.

The V and J genes are TRBV7-2 and TRBJ2-5, with 10 bases that match TRBD1. J was trimmed by 5 bases and V by 2 bases; bases with no gene match: 5. Germline V lookup: CDR1 SGHTA, CDR2 FQGNSA. The length of the CDR3 is 15 residues. Here the CDR3 reads CASSLRDRGWETQYF. CDR3 DNA sequence: TGTGCCAGCAGCTTAAGGGACAGGGGTTGGGAGACCCAGTACTTC.

In this sample, this clone turned up a few times. This chain links TRBV11-2 with TRBJ1-3; the D gene is possibly TRBD1 (6 bases). The germline V gene has CDR1 SGHAT and CDR2 FQNNGV. Trimming took off 5 bases at V and 0 bases at J, with 11 bases between the two ends. The CDR3 runs 15 residues. CDR3 sequence reads: CASSITQGSGNTIYF. The CDR3 DNA sequence: TGTGCCAGCAGCATAACACAGGGCTCTGGAAACACCATATATTTT.

The chain links TRBV19 to TRBJ2-6; weak D call: TRBD1 (5 bases). The length of the CDR3 is 15 residues. Germline V gene data show CDR1 as LNHDA and CDR2 as SQIVND (reference sequence). The V end was cut by 3 bases, the J end by 0 bases, with 6 bases between. CDR3 loop: CASSMGHSGANVLTF. In nucleotides, the CDR3 is TGTGCCAGTAGTATGGGGCACTCTGGGGCCAACGTCCTGACTTTC.

The genes are TRBV30 and TRBJ2-7; 7 positions agree with TRBD2. From germline, CDR1 is GTSNPN and CDR2 SVGIG (reference sequence). The CDR3 sequence is 13 residues long. V shed 3 bases, J shed 0 bases, and the junction held 2 bases outside the gene matches. This chain's CDR3 is CAWSGGSSYEQYF. CDR3 DNA sequence: TGTGCCTGGAGCGGGGGGAGCTCCTACGAGCAGTACTTC.

V usage is TRBV5-1 and J usage is TRBJ2-2, with D perhaps matching TRBD1 (6 bases). This CDR3 comprises 16 residues. The germline V gene encodes CDR1 SGHRS and CDR2 YFSETQ. V was shortened by 1 base and J by 4 bases, with 14 bases between the two germline ends. CDR3 loop: CASSLSGTTPTGELFF. In DNA form, the CDR3 reads TGCGCCAGCAGCTTGTCCGGGACAACTCCCACCGGGGAGCTGTTTTTT.

The chain links TRBV6-4 to TRBJ2-3; TRBD2 agrees at 10 bases. The germline V gene encodes CDR1 MRHNA and CDR2 SNTAGT. Unmatched junction bases numbered 4, after V lost 2 bases and J lost 5 bases. The CDR3 contains 15 residues. The CDR3 coding sequence is TGTGCCAGCAGTGACAATCCTAGCGGGAGAGATACGCAGTATTTT. It codes for CASSDNPSGRDTQYF.

In this sample, this clone turned up once. V and J are TRBV19 and TRBJ2-5, with 11 bases identical to TRBD1. The CDR3 runs 15 residues. V trimming: 5 bases; J trimming: 4 bases; junction bases outside the gene matches: 6. CDR1 and CDR2 from the germline V gene are LNHDA and SQIVND (reference sequence). CDR3 coding DNA: TGTGCCAGTAGTTTAAGGACAGGGGGCAGAGAGACCCAGTACTTC. Translating it yields CASSLRTGGRETQYF.

The chain uses TRBV27 and TRBJ1-2; D possibly corresponds to TRBD1 (6 bases). Trimming pared 5 bases from V and 2 bases from J, leaving 12 bases between. Germline V gives CDR1 MNHEY, CDR2 SMNVEV (reference sequence). There are 14 residues in the CDR3. The CDR3 sequence: CASSGGGRNYGYTF. As DNA, the CDR3 is TGTGCCAGCAGTGGGGGGGGCAGGAACTATGGCTACACCTTC.

The rearrangement uses TRBV18 and TRBJ2-1, with 7 bases matching TRBD1. The germline CDR1 and CDR2 sequences are KGHSH and LQKENI. Germline trimming cut 2 bases from V and 4 bases from J; bases unmatched to any gene: 5. The CDR3 totals 15 residues. CDR3 amino acids: CASSPEQGPYNEQFF. CDR3 nucleotides: TGTGCCAGCTCACCAGAACAGGGGCCTTACAATGAGCAGTTCTTC.

The chain is built from TRBV5-1 and TRBJ1-3, with 7 bases fitting TRBD1. CDR3 length equals 15 residues. Germline CDR1 SGHRS, CDR2 YFSETQ. V shed 4 bases and J 0 bases; nucleotides not matched to a gene: 4. The CDR3 DNA sequence: TGCGCCAGCAGCGTAGGGGACAGCTCTGGAAACACCATATATTTT. This sequence encodes CASSVGDSSGNTIYF.

The chain employs TRBV7-8 and TRBJ2-7, with D uncertain. Trimming took off 3 bases at V and 2 bases at J, with 11 bases between the two ends. Germline loops: CDR1 SGHVS, CDR2 FQNEAQ. The CDR3 extends over 14 amino acids. CDR3 protein: CASSLASGAYEQYF. The CDR3 DNA sequence: TGTGCCAGCAGCTTGGCATCGGGTGCCTACGAGCAGTACTTC.

On this clone: With a much larger clone just one base away, this may be a read error. The chain joins TRBV6-5 to TRBJ2-6, with 8 bases matching TRBD2. The CDR3 runs to 15 residues. J was trimmed by 0 bases and V by 8 bases; bases with no gene match: 3. CDR1 is MNHEY, CDR2 SVGAGI, per germline. CDR3 protein: CASRGGRSGANVLTF. The DNA for the CDR3 is TGTGCCAGCCGGGGGGGCCGCTCTGGGGCCAACGTCCTGACTTTC.

The chain couples TRBV28 to TRBJ2-7; D possibly corresponds to TRBD1 (7 bases). The germline CDR1 and CDR2 sequences are MDHEN and SYDVKM. V lost 6 bases, J lost 1 base, and 16 bases lay in between. CDR3 length equals 15 residues. CDR3 in DNA: TGTGCCAGCAGAGCCAGGGGGGCCCTGTCCTACGAGCAGTACTTC. It yields the protein CASRARGALSYEQYF.

This clone was picked up a small number of times. The chain uses TRBV19 and TRBJ1-2; D ambiguous. The CDR3 has 16 residues. CDR1 LNHDA and CDR2 SQIVND come from the germline V gene (reference sequence). With 3 bases removed from V and 2 bases from J, the gap between germline ends came to 16 bases. This chain's CDR3 is CASSIAPRGSNYGYTF. The CDR3 region has the DNA TGTGCCAGTAGTATTGCTCCCCGAGGATCCAACTATGGCTACACCTTC.

The chain carries TRBV5-1 and TRBJ2-7, with 7 positions matching TRBD2. CDR3 length: 15 residues. The germline CDR1 and CDR2 sequences are SGHRS and YFSETQ. Trimming took 4 bases from V and 2 from J; bases not matched to a gene: 9. CDR3 DNA sequence: TGCGCCAGCAGCCAAGCGGGGAGCCGTCCCTACGAGCAGTACTTC. Translation gives CASSQAGSRPYEQYF. The full variable domain, with the rest looked up from reference TRBV5-1 and TRBJ2-7, is KAGVTQTPRYLIKTRGQQVTLSCSPISGHRSVSWYQQTPGQGLQFLFEYFSETQRNKGNFPGRFSGRQFSNSRSEMNVSTLELGDSALYLCASSQAGSRPYEQYFGPGTRLTVT.